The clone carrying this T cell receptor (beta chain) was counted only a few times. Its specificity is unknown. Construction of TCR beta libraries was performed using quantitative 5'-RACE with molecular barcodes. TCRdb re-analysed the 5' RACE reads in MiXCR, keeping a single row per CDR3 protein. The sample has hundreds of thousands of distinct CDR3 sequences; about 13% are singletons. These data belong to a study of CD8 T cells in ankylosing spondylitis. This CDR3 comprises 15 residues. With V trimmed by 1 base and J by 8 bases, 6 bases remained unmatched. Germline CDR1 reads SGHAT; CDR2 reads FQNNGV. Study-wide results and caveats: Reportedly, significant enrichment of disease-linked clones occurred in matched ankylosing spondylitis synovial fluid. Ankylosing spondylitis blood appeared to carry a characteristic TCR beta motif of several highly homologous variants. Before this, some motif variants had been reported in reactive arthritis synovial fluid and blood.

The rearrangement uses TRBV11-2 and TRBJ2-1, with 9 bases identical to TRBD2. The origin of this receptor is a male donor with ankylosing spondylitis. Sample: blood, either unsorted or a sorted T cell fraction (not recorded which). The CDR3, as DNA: TGTGCCAGCAGCTTAGGGGGTAGCGGGAGCTATGAGCAGTTCTTC. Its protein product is CASSLGGSGSYEQFF.